This T cell receptor beta chain was observed in a study of blood T cell repertoires in COVID-19. Study-wide context: Acute and convalescent COVID-19 specimens originated in the United States, Italy and Spain. T cells, B-cell-depleted T cells, or PBMCs supplied cDNA or gDNA.

The CDR3 runs 16 residues. Losses at the gene ends were 4 bases for V and 3 bases for J; bases not matched to a gene: 11. Germline V gives CDR1 SGHRS, CDR2 YFSETQ. Original methodology: Reference gene primer amplification gave nucleated cell count estimates. Repertoires were generated with immunoSEQ multiplex PCR, while TCRdb's copy carries only in-frame clones and drops some. V and J calls and clone size are given by that table; D and trimming were obtained from the DNA. Here the sample spans a few hundred thousand clones, roughly 83% being singletons. The chain links TRBV5-1 to TRBJ2-7; 9 bases line up with TRBD1. The sequence derives from a man older than 75 with acute or convalescent COVID-19. Specimen: peripheral blood. The CDR3 is CASSVVSGGQGYEQYF. The DNA for the CDR3 is TGCGCCAGCAGCGTCGTTTCTGGGGGACAGGGCTACGAGCAGTACTTC. Together with reference TRBV5-1 and TRBJ2-7, the CDR3 gives the full variable domain: KAGVTQTPRYLIKTRGQQVTLSCSPISGHRSVSWYQQTPGQGLQFLFEYFSETQRNKGNFPGRFSGRQFSNSRSEMNVSTLELGDSALYLCASSVVSGGQGYEQYFGPGTRLTVT.